This TCR beta chain was recorded in a study of CD8 T cells in Susac syndrome. Study-level results: By the study's own acknowledgment, its TCR sequencing and HLA analysis included relatively few individuals.

With random hexamers, about 0.45 to 1 ug RNA was reverse transcribed. Amplification of TCR beta CDR3 spanned 54 Vbeta and 13 Jbeta via immunoSEQ multiplex PCR. TCRdb reanalysed the immunoSEQ multiplex PCR reads using MiXCR and keeps one entry per CDR3 protein. The data contain more than 75,000 distinct CDR3 sequences, over 80% of them singletons. With respect to this clonotype: Its cognate antigen is unknown.

Trimming took 6 bases from V and 1 from J; bases not matched to a gene: 8. The germline CDR1 and CDR2 sequences are SNHLY and FYNNEI. This CDR3 spans 16 amino acids. Sequenced material: CD8+ T cells from PBMCs. The receptor was isolated from a human donor in good health. The rearrangement uses TRBV2 and TRBJ1-1, with TRBD1 identical over 10 bases. CDR3 region: CASSAGQGLKNTEAFF. In DNA form, the CDR3 reads TGTGCCAGCAGCGCGGGACAGGGGCTCAAGAACACTGAAGCTTTCTTT. The full variable domain, with the rest looked up from reference TRBV2 and TRBJ1-1, is EPEVTQTPSHQVTQMGQEVILRCVPISNHLYFYWYRQILGQKVEFLVSFYNNEISEKSEIFDDQFSVERPDGSNFTLKIRSTKLEDSAMYFCASSAGQGLKNTEAFFGQGTRLTVV.